A selection of T cell receptor beta chains follows, all from one sample in a study of early T cells in non-severe SARS-CoV-2 infection. TCRdb independently ran MiXCR on the 5' RACE reads; one entry per CDR3 protein. The sample carries around 86,000 distinct CDR3 sequences, roughly 15% recorded once. The material sequenced was whole blood. These receptors all stem from an adult who was a healthcare worker with PCR-confirmed SARS-CoV-2 infection or an uninfected control (not recorded which). Both conserved end residues are part of each CDR3. The order of the fields is J gene, D gene, V gene, clone size, CDR3 DNA, CDR3 protein. D genes are given only for firm matches. Expanded clones get a size class; other rows say once, few or many, or leave the size out.

J gene: TRBJ2-6
D gene: TRBD2
V gene: TRBV4-1
clone size: few
CDR3 DNA: TGCGCCAGCAGCCAAGATCGGGGGGTTAACTCTGGGGCCAACGTCCTGACTTTC
CDR3 protein: CASSQDRGVNSGANVLTF

J gene: TRBJ1-5
D gene: -
V gene: TRBV20-1
clone size: few
CDR3 DNA: TGCAGTGGTGTAGGGGGGAGTCAGCCCCAGCATTTT
CDR3 protein: CSGVGGSQPQHF

J gene: TRBJ2-5
D gene: -
V gene: TRBV6-5
clone size: few
CDR3 DNA: TGTGCCAGCAGTTATCCCTCAGGGGGGAGAGAGACCCAGTACTTC
CDR3 protein: CASSYPSGGRETQYF

J gene: TRBJ2-1
D gene: -
V gene: TRBV7-9
clone size: few
CDR3 DNA: TGTGCCAGCAGCCCCCGGGGACGCGATGAGCAGTTCTTC
CDR3 protein: CASSPRGRDEQFF

J gene: TRBJ1-6
D gene: -
V gene: TRBV6-6
clone size: few
CDR3 DNA: TGTGCCAGCAGTTACGGTGGGGGGCCACCCCTCCACTTT
CDR3 protein: CASSYGGGPPLHF

J gene: TRBJ2-3
D gene: -
V gene: TRBV7-6
clone size: many
CDR3 DNA: TGTGCCAGCGCTGGGCAAATCACAGATACGCAGTATTTT
CDR3 protein: CASAGQITDTQYF

J gene: TRBJ1-1
D gene: TRBD1
V gene: TRBV29-1
clone size: few
CDR3 DNA: TGCAGCGCGGACAGGGGCAGGGACACTGAAGCTTTCTTT
CDR3 protein: CSADRGRDTEAFF

J gene: TRBJ2-3
D gene: TRBD1
V gene: TRBV12-3/TRBV12-4
clone size: many
CDR3 DNA: TGTGCCAGCAGTCCGGACAGGGTGATAACAGATACGCAGTATTTT
CDR3 protein: CASSPDRVITDTQYF

J gene: TRBJ2-5
D gene: -
V gene: TRBV5-1
clone size: -
CDR3 DNA: TGCGCCAGCAGCTTGGGGATAACCGGGATCCCAATTCGGGAGACCCAGTACTTC
CDR3 protein: CASSLGITGIPIRETQYF

J gene: TRBJ1-2
D gene: -
V gene: TRBV20-1
clone size: many
CDR3 DNA: TGCAGTGCTACCCTAAACGTGCTTGGGGACTATGGCTACACCTTC
CDR3 protein: CSATLNVLGDYGYTF

J gene: TRBJ1-1
D gene: -
V gene: TRBV5-4
clone size: many
CDR3 DNA: TGTGCCAGCAGCTTGAGAACAGGAGCCAGGGTGGACACTGAAGCTTTCTTT
CDR3 protein: CASSLRTGARVDTEAFF

J gene: TRBJ2-3
D gene: -
V gene: TRBV5-4
clone size: -
CDR3 DNA: TGTGCCAGCAGCTTTGAGAGGGAACGCCACACAGATACGCAGTATTTT
CDR3 protein: CASSFERERHTDTQYF

J gene: TRBJ1-1
D gene: TRBD1
V gene: TRBV6-5
clone size: -
CDR3 DNA: TGTGCCAGCAGACAAGACAGGGGTGACACTGAAGCTTTCTTT
CDR3 protein: CASRQDRGDTEAFF

J gene: TRBJ2-4
D gene: TRBD1
V gene: TRBV12-3/TRBV12-4
clone size: -
CDR3 DNA: TGTGCCAGCAGTCGGACAGGGGGATTAGCCAAAAACATTCAGTACTTC
CDR3 protein: CASSRTGGLAKNIQYF

J gene: TRBJ1-4
D gene: -
V gene: TRBV21-1
clone size: few
CDR3 DNA: TGTGCCAGCAGCAAGCGGGGGGATACAACTAATGAAAAACTGTTTTTT
CDR3 protein: CASSKRGDTTNEKLFF

J gene: TRBJ2-5
D gene: -
V gene: TRBV10-3
clone size: -
CDR3 DNA: TGTGCCATCAGTTCTAGTGCCAAGACCCAGTACTTC
CDR3 protein: CAISSSAKTQYF

J gene: TRBJ1-5
D gene: TRBD1
V gene: TRBV6-1
clone size: -
CDR3 DNA: TGTGCCAGCAGGGATGGGATACCTGGACAGGCGTATAGCAATCAGCCCCAGCATTTT
CDR3 protein: CASRDGIPGQAYSNQPQHF

J gene: TRBJ1-5
D gene: -
V gene: TRBV6-1
clone size: many
CDR3 DNA: TGTGCCAGCAGCGCTGACAGCAATCAGCCCCAGCATTTT
CDR3 protein: CASSADSNQPQHF

J gene: TRBJ2-1
D gene: TRBD2
V gene: TRBV9
clone size: few
CDR3 DNA: TGTGCCAGCAGCGGGGGGACTATAGGAAAGCAGTTCTTC
CDR3 protein: CASSGGTIGKQFF

J gene: TRBJ2-3
D gene: -
V gene: TRBV3-1
clone size: few
CDR3 DNA: TGTGCCAGCAGCCAAGACCCCCGTCCGGCACGAGATACGCAGTATTTT
CDR3 protein: CASSQDPRPARDTQYF

J gene: TRBJ2-2
D gene: -
V gene: TRBV6-1
clone size: -
CDR3 DNA: TGTGCCAGCAGTGAATACGGGAACACCGGGGAGCTGTTTTTT
CDR3 protein: CASSEYGNTGELFF

J gene: TRBJ2-1
D gene: TRBD2
V gene: TRBV5-6
clone size: few
CDR3 DNA: TGTGCCAGCAGTCCGGGACTAGTCAATGAGCAGTTCTTC
CDR3 protein: CASSPGLVNEQFF

J gene: TRBJ2-2
D gene: TRBD1
V gene: TRBV24-1
clone size: -
CDR3 DNA: TGTGCCACCAGGGGGACCGGGACAGGGGACACCGGGGAGCTGTTTTTT
CDR3 protein: CATRGTGTGDTGELFF

J gene: TRBJ1-3
D gene: TRBD1
V gene: TRBV11-3
clone size: many
CDR3 DNA: TGTGCCAGCAGCTCCGGGACAGCTGAAAACACCATATATTTT
CDR3 protein: CASSSGTAENTIYF

J gene: TRBJ2-5
D gene: TRBD1
V gene: TRBV9
clone size: many
CDR3 DNA: TGTGCCAGCAGCTTAGGGGACAGAAAAGAGACCCAGTACTTC
CDR3 protein: CASSLGDRKETQYF

J gene: TRBJ1-1
D gene: -
V gene: TRBV12-5
clone size: few
CDR3 DNA: TGTGCTAGTGGTTTGGTAAGGGTAGGAGGTGAGGGGAACACTGAAGCTTTCTTT
CDR3 protein: CASGLVRVGGEGNTEAFF

J gene: TRBJ2-5
D gene: -
V gene: TRBV11-2
clone size: -
CDR3 DNA: TGTGCCAGCAGCCCCCAAGTGGTATGGGGGCCTGACGCGATAGAGACCCAGTACTTC
CDR3 protein: CASSPQVVWGPDAIETQYF

J gene: TRBJ1-1
D gene: -
V gene: TRBV12-3/TRBV12-4
clone size: many
CDR3 DNA: TGTGCCAGCAGTCGGTGGGGGCCCCAAGAAGCTTTCTTT
CDR3 protein: CASSRWGPQEAFF

J gene: TRBJ2-1
D gene: -
V gene: TRBV4-1
clone size: -
CDR3 DNA: TGCGCCAGCAGCCAAGATATTGGGGGGGCCCGTGAGCAGTTCTTC
CDR3 protein: CASSQDIGGAREQFF

J gene: TRBJ1-2
D gene: -
V gene: TRBV6-1
clone size: few
CDR3 DNA: TGTGCCAGCAGGGACGGTGCGACAGGACGCTATGGCTACACCTTC
CDR3 protein: CASRDGATGRYGYTF